This T cell receptor (beta chain) came from a study of cytomegalovirus exposure and HLA in healthy donors. This PCR relied on a set of 60 Vbeta primers and 13 Jbeta primers. This table comes from immunoSEQ multiplex PCR, and its TCRdb copy is limited to in-frame clones, with some not included. The sample holds about 110,000 clones, over 70% seen once. The CDR3 length is 14 residues. Germline values: CDR1 SGHNT, CDR2 YYREEE (reference sequence). V dropped 4 bases and J dropped 6; count of bases not matched to a gene: 5. The material sequenced was PBMCs. This rearrangement joins TRBV5-4 to TRBJ1-4; 8 positions match TRBD1. This receptor was identified in a female donor in good health and CMV-seronegative. The CDR3 sequence is CASSAQGAYEKLFF. CDR3 in DNA: TGTGCCAGCAGCGCGCAGGGGGCTTATGAAAAACTGTTTTTT.